Presented here are 25 T cell receptor beta chains from one specimen sequenced in a study of early T cells in non-severe SARS-CoV-2 infection. TCRdb reprocessed the 5' RACE reads with MiXCR, giving one entry per CDR3 protein. This sample yields roughly 26,000 distinct CDR3 sequences, of which 4% to 4.5% are seen a single time; approximately 6.2% belongs to the top ten. Sequencing used whole blood. Source of these receptors: an adult who was a healthcare worker with PCR-confirmed SARS-CoV-2 infection or an uninfected control (not recorded which).

This clonotype was recorded many times. The chain carries TRBV6-2 or TRBV6-3 and TRBJ1-2, with a possible D match to TRBD1 (5 bases). From germline, CDR1 is MNHEY and CDR2 SVGEGT. The CDR3 spans 14 residues. Trimming pared 7 bases from V and 0 bases from J, leaving 12 bases between. The CDR3 nucleotides read TGTGCCAGCAAATTGACAGCGACTAACTATGGCTACACCTTC. Protein: CASKLTATNYGYTF.

As for this clonotype: A read error may be the cause here, since a much bigger clone is one base away. The V and J genes are TRBV20-1 and TRBJ2-7; D gene unclear. Germline V gene sequence: CDR1 DFQATT, CDR2 SNEGSKA (reference sequence). There are 11 residues in the CDR3. Between the trimmed V and J ends, which lost 3 bases and 5 bases, there was a span of 8 bases. In DNA, the CDR3 is TGCAGTGCTAGTCATATAGACGAGCAGTACTTC. Translating gives CSASHIDEQYF.

In this sample, this clonotype is medium-sized. The rearrangement uses TRBV7-3 and TRBJ1-1; a possible D gene is TRBD1 (6 bases). The CDR3 spans 12 residues. Per the germline V gene, CDR1 is SGHTA and CDR2 is FQGTGA. Trimming cost V 5 bases and J 8 bases, with 12 bases left between them. CDR3 loop: CASSHNREEAFF. In nucleotides, the CDR3 is TGTGCCAGCAGCCACAACAGGGAAGAAGCTTTCTTT. Filled out from reference TRBV7-3 and TRBJ1-1, the complete variable domain reads GAGVSQTPSNKVTEKGKYVELRCDPISGHTALYWYRQSLGQGPEFLIYFQGTGAADDSGLPNDRFFAVRPEGSVSTLKIQRTERGDSAVYLCASSHNREEAFFGQGTRLTVV.

This clonotype came up many times. The CDR3 DNA reads TGTGCCAGCAGTTATTTTCAGCGGGAGACAAGAGAGACCCAGTACTTC. The encoded protein is CASSYFQRETRETQYF. The chain carries TRBV6-5 and TRBJ2-5; 8 bases line up with TRBD2. Per the germline V gene, CDR1 is MNHEY and CDR2 is SVGAGI. The length of the CDR3 is 16 residues. V lost 3 bases and J lost 4; bases outside the gene matches: 10.

At least ten counts were recorded for this clonotype. The V gene is TRBV10-3, the J gene TRBJ2-6; 9 bases agree with TRBD2. Trimming at V came to 11 bases and at J to 0 bases, leaving 8 bases not matched to a gene. The CDR3 totals 16 residues. The germline V gene has CDR1 ENHRY and CDR2 SYGVKD. CDR3 coding DNA: TGTGCCGTGCCTAGCGGGGTGAGCTCTGGGGCCAACGTCCTGACTTTC. This translates into CAVPSGVSSGANVLTF.

This clonotype was seen many times. The rearrangement joins TRBV7-2 to TRBJ2-5; 11 bases fit TRBD2. Germline-derived CDR1 and CDR2 are SGHTA and FQGNSA. V shed 1 base, J shed 3 bases, and the junction held 4 bases outside the gene matches. This CDR3 has 16 amino acids. The CDR3 is CASSLGIAGGEETQYF. In nucleotides, the CDR3 is TGTGCCAGCAGCTTAGGGATAGCGGGAGGGGAAGAGACCCAGTACTTC.

The table lists this clonotype with a few counts. The chain joins TRBV10-1 to TRBJ2-2, with TRBD2 matching 8 bases. Germline V gene lookup returns CDR1 WNHNN and CDR2 SYGVQD (reference sequence). Losses at the gene ends were 0 bases for V and 6 bases for J; bases not matched to a gene: 9. The CDR3 totals 17 residues. This chain's CDR3 is CASSESWGLDFSGELFF. The CDR3 DNA reads TGCGCCAGCAGTGAGTCGTGGGGACTAGATTTTTCCGGGGAGCTGTTTTTT.

This clonotype appeared a single time. The CDR3 reads CASSYLPSSGRRVDTQYF. The CDR3 DNA is TGTGCCAGCAGTTACCTTCCCTCTAGCGGGAGGCGGGTAGATACGCAGTATTTT. The J gene is TRBJ2-3, the V gene TRBV27; 11 bases map to TRBD2. CDR3 length: 18 amino acids. Germline values: CDR1 MNHEY, CDR2 SMNVEV (reference sequence). Trimming cost V 4 bases and J 5 bases; bases outside gene matches: 14.

This clonotype was found many times. This chain connects TRBV5-6 to TRBJ2-1; D is undetermined. Trimming removed 3 bases from V and 7 bases from J, with 8 bases in between. Germline V gene data show CDR1 as SGHDT and CDR2 as YYEEEE. This CDR3 has 12 amino acids. CDR3 sequence: CASSSQWNEQFF. Written as DNA, the CDR3 is TGTGCCAGCAGCTCCCAGTGGAATGAGCAGTTCTTC.

Regarding this clonotype: Germline and junction disagree at one end, which may indicate a read error. CDR3 in amino acids: CASRHTGPGELFF. The CDR3 DNA follows: TGTGCTAGCAGGCACACGGGGCCCGGGGAGCTGTTTTTT. J is TRBJ2-2 and V is TRBV7-7, with D perhaps assigned TRBD1 or TRBD2 (5 bases each). The CDR3 is 13 residues long. Germline CDR1 is SSHAT and CDR2 is FNYEAQ (reference sequence).

This clonotype has more than one count but fewer than ten. The V and J genes are TRBV6-5 and TRBJ2-5; 11 nucleotides align to TRBD2. The CDR3 sequence is 16 residues long. The germline gives CDR1 MNHEY, CDR2 SVGAGI. The J segment lost 1 base and the V segment lost 0 bases, leaving 1 base of the junction unmatched. The CDR3 nucleotides are TGTGCCAGCAGTTACTCGGGACTAGCGGTCCAAGAGACCCAGTACTTC. Its translation: CASSYSGLAVQETQYF.

The genes are TRBV6-1 and TRBJ2-1; 7 bases agree with TRBD2. The trim removed 5 bases at V and 4 bases at J, leaving 11 bases unmatched. The CDR3 runs 16 residues. Germline lookup yields CDR1 MNHNS and CDR2 SASEGT. The CDR3 DNA reads TGTGCCAGCAGTCCCCGCCGGGAGCGGGATTACAATGAGCAGTTCTTC. It yields the protein CASSPRRERDYNEQFF.

There are many counts of this clonotype. The V call is TRBV7-6, the J call TRBJ1-2; D uncertain. Trimming shortened V by 4 bases and J by 0 bases, and 12 bases separated the two germline ends. This CDR3 region has 15 residues. CDR1 and CDR2 from the germline V gene are SGHVS and FNYEAQ. The CDR3 DNA sequence: TGTGCCAGCAGCTCCCAACCGGGGTCTAACTATGGCTACACCTTC. It yields the protein CASSSQPGSNYGYTF.

Regarding this clonotype: This may come from a read error, since a much larger clone is one base off. The V and J genes are TRBV7-2 and TRBJ2-5; a possible D gene is TRBD2 (5 bases). CDR3 length: 14 amino acids. Germline CDR1 and CDR2: SGHTA and FQGNSA. This chain's CDR3 is CVSSLRRDQETQYF. CDR3 sequence (DNA): TGTGTCAGCAGCCTACGACGGGATCAAGAGACCCAGTACTTC.

The table lists this clonotype with many counts. The genes are TRBV29-1 and TRBJ2-2; no clear D gene. Trimming removed 1 base at V and 6 bases at J, with 12 bases between. The CDR3 runs 14 residues. The germline gives CDR1 SQVTM, CDR2 ANQGSEA. The CDR3 DNA reads as TGCAGCGTTGAAGGGCGCGGACGCTCCGGGGAGCTGTTTTTT. Its translation is CSVEGRGRSGELFF.

Ten or more counts support this clonotype. This rearrangement joins TRBV6-6 to TRBJ1-1; weak D call: TRBD1 (6 bases). V was trimmed by 6 bases and J by 1 base, leaving 12 bases between them. Germline CDR1 MNHNY, CDR2 SVGAGI (reference sequence). This CDR3 comprises 14 residues. In DNA form, the CDR3 reads TGTGCCAGCAGAATAGGGGGGTCGAACACTGAAGCTTTCTTT. Its protein product is CASRIGGSNTEAFF.

This clonotype was recorded at least ten times. The gene calls are TRBV7-2 and TRBJ1-2; D not certain. This CDR3 comprises 14 residues. With 0 bases removed from V and 4 bases from J, the gap between germline ends came to 9 bases. Germline CDR1 SGHTA, CDR2 FQGNSA. CDR3 loop: CASSLAGLLYGYTF. The CDR3 DNA reads TGTGCCAGCAGCTTAGCAGGGCTGCTCTATGGCTACACCTTC.

This clonotype was detected ten times or more. This rearrangement joins TRBV24-1 to TRBJ2-1; D is uncertain. Germline lookup yields CDR1 KGHDR and CDR2 SFDVKD. This CDR3 spans 13 amino acids. V was cut by 4 bases and J by 11 bases, with 14 bases left in between. Here the CDR3 reads CATSDLLVGKQFF. The CDR3 coding sequence is TGTGCCACCAGTGACCTTTTAGTGGGGAAGCAGTTCTTC.

This clonotype was observed at least ten times. This chain uses TRBV2 with TRBJ2-7; D possibly corresponds to TRBD1 (5 bases). Germline CDR1 SNHLY, CDR2 FYNNEI. Trimming stripped 10 bases from V and 1 base from J, with 11 bases between. This CDR3 is built from 12 residues. Here the CDR3 reads CAIRQISYEQYF. The CDR3 nucleotides read TGTGCCATAAGACAGATATCCTACGAGCAGTACTTC.

There are many counts of this clonotype. The V call is TRBV20-1, the J call TRBJ2-7; D is perhaps TRBD1 or TRBD2 (5 bases each). The CDR3 runs 13 residues. Trimming took off 5 bases at V and 7 bases at J, with 18 bases between the two ends. CDR1 and CDR2 (germline): DFQATT, SNEGSKA (reference sequence). The DNA of the CDR3 is TGCAGTGCTGGGACCAATAGGATGGTGGAGCAGTACTTC. Protein sequence: CSAGTNRMVEQYF.

This clonotype showed up many times. This chain joins TRBV7-2 and TRBJ2-7, with D perhaps TRBD2 (5 bases). The germline V gene encodes CDR1 SGHTA and CDR2 FQGNSA. V lost 3 bases and J lost 3, with 12 bases in between. The CDR3 has 14 amino acids. The CDR3 DNA sequence: TGTGCCAGCAGCTTCGGCAGCGGACTCTACGAGCAGTACTTC. Its protein product is CASSFGSGLYEQYF.

At least ten counts were recorded for this clonotype. The chain carries TRBV12-3 or TRBV12-4 and TRBJ2-1; 8 bases agree with TRBD2. After removal of 6 bases from V and 7 bases from J, the junction contained 14 bases not matched to a gene. The CDR3 length is 16 residues. The CDR3 reads CASRPSPAGVKNEQFF. CDR3 coding DNA: TGTGCCAGCAGACCTTCGCCAGCGGGAGTAAAGAATGAGCAGTTCTTC.

At least ten counts were recorded for this clonotype. J is TRBJ2-7 and V is TRBV11-2; D is undetermined. V lost 5 bases to trimming and J lost 2 bases, with 16 bases between them. Germline values: CDR1 SGHAT, CDR2 FQNNGV. This CDR3 has 15 amino acids. For the CDR3, the DNA is TGTGCCAGCAGCCCCCCGTCCGTCCCCACCTACGAGCAGTACTTC. Translation gives CASSPPSVPTYEQYF. The full variable domain, with the rest looked up from reference TRBV11-2 and TRBJ2-7, is EAGVAQSPRYKIIEKRQSVAFWCNPISGHATLYWYQQILGQGPKLLIQFQNNGVVDDSQLPKDRFSAERLKGVDSTLKIQPAKLEDSAVYLCASSPPSVPTYEQYFGPGTRLTVT.

There are a few counts of this clonotype. The rearrangement links TRBV2 to TRBJ2-2, with 9 bases that match TRBD1. Trimming took 5 bases from V and 1 from J; bases not matched to a gene: 5. The germline gives CDR1 SNHLY, CDR2 FYNNEI. The CDR3 runs to 16 residues. The CDR3 loop reads CASSQQGAVNTGELFF. The DNA of the CDR3 is TGTGCCAGCAGTCAACAGGGGGCCGTGAACACCGGGGAGCTGTTTTTT.

This clonotype was counted many times. For the CDR3, the DNA is TGTGCCAGCAGCTCAGGGGGGTTCTATGGCTACACCTTC. It codes for CASSSGGFYGYTF. The chain has TRBV7-8 and TRBJ1-2; TRBD1 matches 7 bases. With 4 bases clipped from V and 4 bases from J, the junction kept 3 bases outside the gene matches. Germline loops: CDR1 SGHVS, CDR2 FQNEAQ. The CDR3 sequence is 13 residues long.